The sequence of this T cell receptor beta chain was determined in a study of response to subunit inactivated influenza vaccine. Points from the study as a whole: That few new T cells are recruited by each seasonal influenza vaccination was the authors' suggestion.

Via MiXCR, TCRdb re-called the RT-PCR reads, giving one row per CDR3 protein. The profile shows roughly 460,000 distinct CDR3 sequences, approximately 10% of them singletons. The sample holds a few counts of this clonotype. The antigen remains undetermined. V lost 0 bases, J lost 7 bases, and 10 bases lay in between. Per germline, CDR1 MNHEY and CDR2 SVGAGI. This CDR3 has 15 residues. This receptor was identified in a man in his forties or fifties who received an inactivated influenza vaccine. V gene TRBV6-5 combines with J gene TRBJ1-6; no reliable D call. This specimen consisted of PBMCs from blood, obtained roughly 46 days after vaccination. CDR3 nucleotide sequence: TGTGCCAGCAGTTACTCAAGTGGAAAGAATTCACCCCTCCACTTT. It encodes CASSYSSGKNSPLHF.